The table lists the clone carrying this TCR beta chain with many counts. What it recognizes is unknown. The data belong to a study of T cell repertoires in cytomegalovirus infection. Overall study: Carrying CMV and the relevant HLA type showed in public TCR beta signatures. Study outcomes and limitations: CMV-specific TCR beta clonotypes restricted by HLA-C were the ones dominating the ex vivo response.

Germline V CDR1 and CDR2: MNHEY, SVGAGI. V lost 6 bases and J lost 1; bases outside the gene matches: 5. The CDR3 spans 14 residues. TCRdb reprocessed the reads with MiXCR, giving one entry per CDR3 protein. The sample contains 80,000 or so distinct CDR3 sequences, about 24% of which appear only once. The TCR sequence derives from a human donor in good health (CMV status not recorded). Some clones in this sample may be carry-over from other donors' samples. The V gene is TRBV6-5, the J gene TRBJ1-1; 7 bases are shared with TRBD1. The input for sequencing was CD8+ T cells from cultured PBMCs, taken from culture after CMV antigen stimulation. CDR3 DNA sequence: TGTGCCAGCAGCATACAGGGGAGGAACACTGAAGCTTTCTTT. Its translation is CASSIQGRNTEAFF.